The 6 T cell receptor beta chains below all came from one sample that was sequenced in a study of Graves' ophthalmopathy and Graves' hyperthyroidism. The authors amplified TCR beta CDR3 regions from RNA transcripts. In the first round, RT-PCR was carried out with HTBI primers, and a multiplex PCR formed the second round. Using its own MiXCR run on the multiplex PCR reads, TCRdb lists one record per CDR3 protein. The repertoire consists of around 520,000 distinct CDR3 sequences, with about two fifths occurring once and the leading ten covering about 4.2%. The specimen sequenced was peripheral blood or thyroid tissue (not recorded which). The source of these receptors is an adult man with Graves' hyperthyroidism.

V is TRBV10-3 and J is TRBJ2-5; 8 bases are shared with TRBD1. Germline V lookup: CDR1 ENHRY, CDR2 SYGVKD. The CDR3 is 15 residues long. J gave up 4 bases and V 3 bases, and 7 bases lay outside the gene matches. CDR3 DNA: TGTGCCATCAGTGAAGCAGGGGGCTCCGGAGAGACCCAGTACTTC. Encoded protein: CAISEAGGSGETQYF.

The chain couples TRBV7-2 to TRBJ1-4, with D unclear. The V end was cut by 5 bases, the J end by 0 bases, with 19 bases between. This CDR3 spans 18 amino acids. Germline V CDR1 and CDR2: SGHTA, FQGNSA. The CDR3 reads CASSQPEGGDATNEKLFF. The CDR3 bases are TGTGCCAGCAGCCAACCGGAGGGTGGGGATGCAACTAATGAAAAACTGTTTTTT. The full variable domain, its missing parts supplied by reference TRBV7-2 and TRBJ1-4, is GAGVSQSPSNKVTEKGKDVELRCDPISGHTALYWYRQSLGQGLEFLIYFQGNSAPDKSGLPSDRFSAERTGGSVSTLTIQRTQQEDSAVYLCASSQPEGGDATNEKLFFGSGTQLSVL.

J is TRBJ1-1 and V is TRBV12-3 or TRBV12-4; tentatively, D is TRBD1 (6 bases). Trimming removed 9 bases at V and 4 bases at J, with 18 bases between. This CDR3 has 14 residues. In DNA form, the CDR3 reads TGTGCCAGTAAGGTGGGGGCCCGGGGCACTGAAGCTTTCTTT. Translated: CASKVGARGTEAFF.

CDR3 nucleotides: TGTGCCAGCAGCACAACTAGCGGGACGTACAATGAGCAGTTCTTC. It translates to CASSTTSGTYNEQFF. The rearrangement links TRBV7-9 to TRBJ2-7; 10 nucleotides align to TRBD2. The end of the DNA is better explained by TRBJ2-1, so the J call may be wrong. From germline, CDR1 is SEHNR and CDR2 FQNEAQ (reference sequence). This CDR3 is built from 15 residues.

This clonotype was seen ten or more times. The chain joins TRBV9 to TRBJ1-3; D is possibly TRBD1 (6 bases). Trimming shortened V by 4 bases and J by 0 bases, and 11 bases separated the two germline ends. The CDR3 length is 15 residues. CDR1 is SGDLS, CDR2 YYNGEE, per germline. CDR3 sequence reads: CASSPQGSSGNTIYF. Here the CDR3 DNA reads TGTGCCAGCAGCCCACAGGGCTCCTCTGGAAACACCATATATTTT.

The J gene is TRBJ2-2, the V gene TRBV7-8; D is unclear. The CDR3 has 16 residues. Germline V gene lookup returns CDR1 SGHVS and CDR2 FQNEAQ. Between the trimmed V and J ends, which lost 1 base and 5 bases, there was a span of 14 bases. The CDR3 DNA reads TGTGCCAGCAGCTTAGGCCCGCGTGGGGAAACCGGGGAGCTGTTTTTT. Translated, it gives CASSLGPRGETGELFF.